This T cell receptor beta chain was obtained from a study of OX40 agonist ivuxolimab in advanced cancers. Looking at the study overall: Enrolled patients in dose escalation had cancers that were hepatocellular carcinoma, melanoma, renal cell or head and neck cancer. Findings and limits, study-wide: The investigators did not determine what antigen specificity the expanded peripheral T cells had. Some nonresponders also had low normalized T-cell clonal expansion.

The repertoire was sequenced with immunoSEQ multiplex PCR; TCRdb's copy has only in-frame clones and lacks some. The sample holds nearly 110,000 clones, around 93% seen once. The CDR3 covers 13 residues. Trimming took 7 bases from V and 0 from J, leaving 11 bases between them. The germline gives CDR1 SQVTM, CDR2 ANQGSEA. Patients with a history of autoimmune disease or on systemic immunosuppression were excluded. This clone appeared once. Its cognate antigen is unknown. The genes are TRBV29-1 and TRBJ2-3, with D unresolved. The sequence was collected from an adult with an advanced solid tumor such as melanoma, head and neck, liver or kidney cancer. Specimen: CD4+ or CD8+ T cells sorted from blood, collected in a trial of the OX40 agonist ivuxolimab. The CDR3 sequence: CSGWRGSTDTQYF. CDR3 DNA: TGCAGCGGGTGGAGAGGCAGCACAGATACGCAGTATTTT.